One sample yielded the 31 T cell receptor beta chains listed below, sequenced in a study of cytomegalovirus exposure and HLA in healthy donors. Produced via immunoSEQ multiplex PCR; TCRdb's table is partial and in-frame only. The sample contains about 180,000 clones, around nine tenths of which appear only once. Specimen: PBMCs. These receptors were collected from a woman in her twenties or thirties in good health and CMV-seronegative.

This chain uses TRBV9 with TRBJ1-4; the D gene is possibly TRBD1 (5 bases). Trimming pared 0 bases from V and 7 bases from J, leaving 13 bases between. CDR1 and CDR2 (germline): SGDLS, YYNGEE. The CDR3 runs 15 residues. The CDR3 DNA is TGTGCCAGCAGCGTAGATGGGGGGGGTAGTGAAAAACTGTTTTTT. Translating gives CASSVDGGGSEKLFF.

V and J are TRBV2 and TRBJ1-1, with D possibly being TRBD1 (6 bases). Germline V CDR1 and CDR2: SNHLY, FYNNEI. V lost 10 bases, J lost 4 bases, and 16 bases lay in between. The CDR3 has 13 residues. The CDR3 DNA sequence: TGTGCCACCAACAGCCAGGGGCCCACTGAAGCTTTCTTT. Translated, it gives CATNSQGPTEAFF.

The chain is built from TRBV27 and TRBJ1-4; TRBD1 might be the D (6 bases). Germline assignment: CDR1 MNHEY and CDR2 SMNVEV (reference sequence). This CDR3 spans 15 amino acids. The V end lost 5 bases, the J end lost 8 bases, and 18 bases lay between the germline ends. The chain's CDR3 is CASSPTTGLGEKLFF. The DNA of the CDR3 is TGTGCCAGCAGTCCCACCACAGGGCTGGGGGAAAAACTGTTTTTT.

This chain joins TRBV27 and TRBJ2-7; 7 nucleotides align to TRBD1. This CDR3 has 19 residues. Germline V gives CDR1 MNHEY, CDR2 SMNVEV (reference sequence). Germline trimming cut 2 bases from V and 2 bases from J; bases unmatched to any gene: 18. The CDR3 reads CASSLRLSGQPGQPYEQYF. CDR3 sequence (DNA): TGTGCCAGCAGTTTAAGATTGTCGGGACAACCGGGACAGCCCTACGAGCAGTACTTC.

The count of this clone is one. This chain connects TRBV14 to TRBJ2-5; 8 positions match TRBD2. Germline V CDR1 and CDR2: SGHDN, FVKESK. The J segment lost 4 bases and the V segment lost 4 bases, leaving 14 bases of the junction unmatched. The CDR3 has 17 amino acids. CDR3 DNA sequence: TGTGCCAGCAGCCCCCGGAAACTAGCGGTTGATCGAGAGACCCAGTACTTC. Its translation: CASSPRKLAVDRETQYF.

V is TRBV5-5 and J is TRBJ2-1; 12 bases match TRBD2. The CDR3 length is 17 residues. The J segment lost 8 bases and the V segment lost 5 bases, leaving 14 bases of the junction unmatched. From germline, CDR1 is SGHKS and CDR2 YYEKEE (reference sequence). The CDR3 protein is CASSRRASGGALDEQFF. The CDR3 region has the DNA TGTGCCAGCAGTAGGAGGGCTAGCGGGGGGGCCTTGGATGAGCAGTTCTTC.

The rearrangement uses TRBV6-1 and TRBJ1-5, with 10 bases matching TRBD1. V trimming: 4 bases; J trimming: 1 base; junction bases outside the gene matches: 4. This CDR3 comprises 16 residues. Germline V gives CDR1 MNHNS, CDR2 SASEGT. The CDR3 reads CASSGRQGASNQPQHF. The CDR3 DNA follows: TGTGCCAGCAGTGGCAGACAGGGGGCGAGCAATCAGCCCCAGCATTTT.

The chain is built from TRBV19 and TRBJ2-7, with TRBD1 matching 10 bases. Trimming took 4 bases from V and 3 from J; bases not matched to a gene: 3. CDR1 is LNHDA, CDR2 SQIVND, per germline (reference sequence). The CDR3 sequence is 14 residues long. CDR3 sequence: CASSRTGGYYEQYF. Here the CDR3 DNA reads TGTGCCAGTAGTAGGACAGGGGGTTACTACGAGCAGTACTTC.

V is TRBV2 and J is TRBJ2-2, with 7 positions matching TRBD1. The V gene end was trimmed by 6 bases and the J gene end by 2 bases; junction bases not matched to a gene: 6. The germline V gene encodes CDR1 SNHLY and CDR2 FYNNEI. CDR3 size: 15 residues. As DNA, the CDR3 is TGTGCCAGCAGGGAGGACAGGACTAACACCGGGGAGCTGTTTTTT. Residues: CASREDRTNTGELFF.

The rearrangement joins TRBV19 to TRBJ2-7; 10 positions match TRBD1. The CDR3 sequence is 16 residues long. CDR1 is LNHDA, CDR2 SQIVND, per germline (reference sequence). V gave up 5 bases and J gave up 0 bases; unmatched junction bases: 7. The CDR3: CASSQTGTGASYEQYF. The CDR3, as DNA: TGTGCCAGTAGTCAAACCGGGACAGGGGCCTCCTACGAGCAGTACTTC.

In DNA form, the CDR3 reads TGTGCCATCAGTTTGACAGGGTACAATGAGCAGTTCTTC. Protein product: CAISLTGYNEQFF. The chain recombines TRBV10-3 with TRBJ2-1, with 7 nucleotides matching TRBD1. Germline CDR1 reads ENHRY; CDR2 reads SYGVKD. The CDR3 length is 13 residues. V lost 5 bases and J lost 4; bases outside the gene matches: 2.

This clone is a singleton in its sample. The rearrangement uses TRBV5-1 and TRBJ2-5; D call uncertain. Germline-derived CDR1 and CDR2 are SGHRS and YFSETQ. The CDR3 length is 16 residues. V dropped 1 base and J dropped 4 bases, with 17 bases sitting between them. The CDR3 DNA reads TGCGCCAGCAGCTTGACCCCAGTAACTACCCTAGAGACCCAGTACTTC. Encoded protein: CASSLTPVTTLETQYF.

The CDR3, as DNA: TGTGCCAGCTCGACTTTTGGGGTACAGGGGGCCACTGAAGCTTTCTTT. This sequence encodes CASSTFGVQGATEAFF. The chain is built from TRBV27 and TRBJ1-1, with 9 bases aligning to TRBD1. The CDR3 extends over 16 amino acids. The germline gives CDR1 MNHEY, CDR2 SMNVEV (reference sequence). The J segment lost 4 bases and the V segment lost 8 bases, leaving 14 bases of the junction unmatched.

The V and J genes are TRBV6-5 and TRBJ1-5; D is ambiguous. Per germline, CDR1 MNHEY and CDR2 SVGAGI. CDR3 length: 13 residues. Trimming shortened V by 2 bases and J by 7 bases, and 9 bases separated the two germline ends. CDR3 nucleotides: TGTGCCAGCAGTTACGGGCTGGAACAGCCCCAGCATTTT. This sequence encodes CASSYGLEQPQHF.

The rearrangement links TRBV19 to TRBJ1-6, with 9 bases fitting TRBD1. V dropped 5 bases and J dropped 11; count of bases not matched to a gene: 7. Germline values: CDR1 LNHDA, CDR2 SQIVND (reference sequence). The CDR3 totals 14 residues. The CDR3 DNA is TGTGCCAGTAGTTTGGGACAGGGCATAACACCCCTCCACTTT. Translation gives CASSLGQGITPLHF. Supplemented by reference TRBV19 and TRBJ1-6, the full variable domain reads DGGITQSPKYLFRKEGQNVTLSCEQNLNHDAMYWYRQDPGQGLRLIYYSQIVNDFQKGDIAEGYSVSREKKESFPLTVTSAQKNPTAFYLCASSLGQGITPLHFGNGTRLTVT.

The chain couples TRBV4-1 to TRBJ2-7, with no clear D. V was shortened by 1 base and J by 6 bases, with 10 bases between the two germline ends. There are 13 residues in the CDR3. CDR1 is MGHRA and CDR2 is YSYEKL in the germline V gene. The CDR3 loop is CASSQGLSGEQYF. The CDR3 coding sequence is TGCGCCAGCAGCCAAGGTCTCAGTGGCGAGCAGTACTTC.

The gene calls are TRBV6-1 and TRBJ1-6, with D possibly TRBD1 on 6 matching bases. The length of the CDR3 is 17 residues. Germline CDR1 MNHNS, CDR2 SASEGT. V lost 1 base and J lost 4, with 14 bases in between. Here the CDR3 DNA reads TGTGCCAGCAGTGAAGGCGACAGGAGGACATATAATTCACCCCTCCACTTT. The encoded protein is CASSEGDRRTYNSPLHF.

The rearrangement links TRBV4-1 to TRBJ1-5, with unresolved D. V was shortened by 0 bases and J by 5 bases, with 5 bases between the two germline ends. This CDR3 comprises 13 residues. The germline CDR1 and CDR2 sequences are MGHRA and YSYEKL. The CDR3 reads CASSQDQYQPQHF. CDR3 nucleotide sequence: TGCGCCAGCAGCCAAGATCAGTATCAGCCCCAGCATTTT.

V and J are TRBV19 and TRBJ2-7; 7 positions match TRBD2. Germline CDR1 and CDR2: LNHDA and SQIVND (reference sequence). The CDR3 is 15 amino acids. V shed 5 bases and J 6 bases; nucleotides not matched to a gene: 13. CDR3 loop: CASSPRVGGGSEQYF. The CDR3 DNA follows: TGTGCCAGTAGTCCCCGCGTGGGGGGAGGGAGCGAGCAGTACTTC.

V usage is TRBV7-2 and J usage is TRBJ2-2; D is perhaps TRBD1 (5 bases). V was pared by 4 bases and J by 4 bases, with 10 bases between. This CDR3 spans 14 amino acids. The germline CDR1 and CDR2 sequences are SGHTA and FQGNSA. The CDR3 DNA reads TGTGCCAGCAGCTCCAGGGTTCGCACCGGGGAGCTGTTTTTT. Its translation is CASSSRVRTGELFF.

The rearrangement uses TRBV11-2 and TRBJ2-3; TRBD1 is a possible D gene (6 bases). The CDR3 is 17 amino acids. Trimming pared 1 base from V and 4 bases from J, leaving 18 bases between. Germline CDR1 is SGHAT and CDR2 is FQNNGV. CDR3 residues: CASSLARWTARPDTQYF. CDR3 DNA sequence: TGTGCCAGCAGCTTAGCTCGCTGGACAGCCCGCCCAGATACGCAGTATTTT.

This clone occurred once. This chain joins TRBV2 and TRBJ1-1, with D perhaps matching TRBD1 (6 bases). Trimming took off 3 bases at V and 5 bases at J, with 16 bases between the two ends. The CDR3 is 15 amino acids. Germline assignment: CDR1 SNHLY and CDR2 FYNNEI. CDR3 nucleotide sequence: TGTGCCAGCAGTGATCTGCGGCAGGGGATTACTGAAGCTTTCTTT. Amino acids: CASSDLRQGITEAFF.

V and J are TRBV29-1 and TRBJ2-1; weak D call: TRBD2 (5 bases). The CDR3 spans 13 residues. V lost 4 bases, J lost 6 bases, and 13 bases lay in between. Germline CDR1 is SQVTM and CDR2 is ANQGSEA. The CDR3 reads CSVGLARANEQFF. The DNA of the CDR3 is TGCAGCGTTGGGCTGGCGAGGGCCAATGAGCAGTTCTTC.

The genes are TRBV27 and TRBJ1-6, with D unclear. The germline gives CDR1 MNHEY, CDR2 SMNVEV (reference sequence). V lost 3 bases, J lost 8 bases, and 5 bases lay in between. The CDR3 has 12 residues. The CDR3 DNA sequence: TGTGCCAGCAGTTTTACGGATTCACCCCTCCACTTT. It encodes CASSFTDSPLHF.

This chain links TRBV19 with TRBJ1-2, with 7 bases matching TRBD1. V dropped 3 bases and J dropped 8; count of bases not matched to a gene: 3. Germline V lookup: CDR1 LNHDA, CDR2 SQIVND (reference sequence). This CDR3 is 12 amino acids long. The CDR3 DNA follows: TGTGCCAGTAGTATCCCGACAGGGGGCTACACCTTC. It codes for CASSIPTGGYTF.

The V call is TRBV6-6, the J call TRBJ2-7, with D possibly matching TRBD1 (6 bases). Looked up from germline, CDR1 is MNHNY and CDR2 is SVGAGI (reference sequence). CDR3 size: 13 residues. With 6 bases removed from V and 3 bases from J, the gap between germline ends came to 12 bases. The CDR3 coding sequence is TGTGCCAGCAGGCAGGACAGACGCTACGAGCAGTACTTC. Residues: CASRQDRRYEQYF.

V gene TRBV5-6 combines with J gene TRBJ1-1, with 8 nucleotides matching TRBD1. The CDR3 totals 16 residues. Looked up from germline, CDR1 is SGHDT and CDR2 is YYEEEE. The J segment lost 5 bases and the V segment lost 3 bases, leaving 12 bases of the junction unmatched. CDR3 loop: CASSSLRTGRGTEAFF. The DNA of the CDR3 is TGTGCCAGCAGCTCCCTACGGACAGGGCGGGGAACTGAAGCTTTCTTT.

The rearrangement uses TRBV2 and TRBJ2-7; 12 nucleotides match TRBD2. V shed 8 bases, J shed 0 bases, and the junction held 14 bases outside the gene matches. Germline CDR1 reads SNHLY; CDR2 reads FYNNEI. There are 18 residues in the CDR3. The CDR3 bases are TGTGCCAGCCAAGACCGTTCCCGACTAGCGGGGGACTCCTACGAGCAGTACTTC. Translated: CASQDRSRLAGDSYEQYF.

V and J are TRBV5-1 and TRBJ2-1, with D possibly matching TRBD2 (5 bases). CDR3 length: 13 amino acids. V was cut by 0 bases and J by 4 bases, with 5 bases left in between. Germline V CDR1 and CDR2: SGHRS, YFSETQ. The CDR3 protein is CASSLGEYNEQFF. The CDR3 DNA follows: TGCGCCAGCAGCTTGGGGGAGTACAATGAGCAGTTCTTC.

J is TRBJ1-1 and V is TRBV7-2, with TRBD1 matching 9 bases. Per germline, CDR1 SGHTA and CDR2 FQGNSA. CDR3 length: 13 residues. With 9 bases clipped from V and 3 bases from J, the junction kept 5 bases outside the gene matches. The CDR3: CASGDRADTEAFF. The CDR3 coding sequence is TGTGCCAGTGGGGACAGGGCGGACACTGAAGCTTTCTTT.

J is TRBJ2-2 and V is TRBV9; 11 nucleotides line up with TRBD1. Germline V lookup: CDR1 SGDLS, CDR2 YYNGEE. Germline trimming cut 1 base from V and 3 bases from J; bases unmatched to any gene: 5. The CDR3 has 17 amino acids. The CDR3 here is CASSVSRDRGYTGELFF. The DNA for the CDR3 is TGTGCCAGCAGCGTATCCCGGGACAGGGGGTACACCGGGGAGCTGTTTTTT.